This is a list of T cell receptor beta chains from one sample in a study of molecular identifiers for immune sequencing clone quantification. TCRdb redid the calling of the PCR reads with MiXCR, one entry per CDR3 protein. The repertoire includes 65,000 or so distinct CDR3 sequences, about 18% of them detected once, and roughly 1.5% sits in the top ten. Source material: naive CD8+ T cells from blood, with Jurkat cell RNA spiked in. Receptors were obtained from a human donor in good health. Some libraries in this study had Jurkat cell RNA spiked in. Each CDR3 is given with its conserved first and last residue. A D gene is named only where the DNA matches it firmly. Size tells how often a clone was seen (once, few, many) or the class of an expanded clone, and some rows leave it out.

clone_size,d_call,j_call,v_call,cdr3_aa,cdr3_nt
many,.,TRBJ2-3,TRBV5-4,CASSLIQAETTDTQYF,TGTGCCAGCAGCTTGATCCAAGCGGAAACCACAGATACGCAGTATTTT
many,TRBD2,TRBJ2-3,TRBV4-2,CASSQPGLAGGSTDTQYF,TGTGCCAGCAGCCAACCGGGACTAGCGGGAGGATCGACAGATACGCAGTATTTT
many,.,TRBJ2-2,TRBV27,CASSLFSGGMNTGELFF,TGTGCCAGCAGTTTGTTCAGCGGAGGGATGAACACCGGGGAGCTGTTTTTT
few,TRBD2,TRBJ2-1,TRBV13,CASSSPRGSGTKSSYNEQFF,TGTGCCAGCAGCTCACCCCGGGGTAGCGGGACCAAGAGCTCCTACAATGAGCAGTTCTTC
many,.,TRBJ1-6,TRBV20-1,CSARDSAGSSYNSPLHF,TGCAGTGCTAGAGATTCGGCGGGGAGCTCCTATAATTCACCCCTCCACTTT
many,.,TRBJ1-2,TRBV9,CASSVLSSPANYGYTF,TGTGCCAGCAGCGTCCTCTCTTCCCCCGCTAACTATGGCTACACCTTC
many,TRBD2,TRBJ2-1,TRBV13,CASSSRTSGRYSSYNEQFF,TGTGCCAGCAGCTCCCGGACTAGCGGGAGGTACAGCTCCTACAATGAGCAGTTCTTC
.,TRBD2,TRBJ2-7,TRBV28,CASSFGLAGEKYF,TGTGCCAGCAGTTTCGGACTAGCGGGAGAAAAGTACTTC
many,.,TRBJ2-1,TRBV19,CASRSGWWAGSYNEQFF,TGTGCCAGTAGGTCCGGATGGTGGGCGGGATCCTACAATGAGCAGTTCTTC
many,TRBD2,TRBJ2-3,TRBV14,CASSPLTSGSTDTQYF,TGTGCCAGCAGCCCGCTCACTAGCGGATCCACAGATACGCAGTATTTT
.,.,TRBJ1-2,TRBV14,CASSPRFGLNYGYTF,TGTGCCAGCAGCCCCCGTTTTGGACTTAACTATGGCTACACCTTC
.,.,TRBJ2-1,TRBV10-2,CAGSGPHRTRHGAGEQFF,TGCGCCGGCAGCGGACCACATCGGACAAGACACGGGGCGGGGGAGCAGTTCTTC
.,.,TRBJ1-4,TRBV4-2,CASSQQQGRDEKLSF,TGTGCCAGCAGCCAGCAACAGGGTCGGGATGAAAAACTGTCTTTT
.,TRBD1,TRBJ1-5,TRBV2,CASKGANQPQHF,TGTGCCAGCAAGGGGGCTAATCAGCCCCAGCATTTT
few,TRBD2,TRBJ2-7,TRBV6-6,CATSLAGVLSYEQYF,TGTGCCACCAGTCTAGCGGGAGTCCTCTCCTACGAGCAGTACTTC
.,.,TRBJ2-1,TRBV20-1,CSARAGFLYNEQFF,TGCAGTGCTAGGGCGGGGTTCCTTTACAATGAGCAGTTCTTC
many,.,TRBJ2-1,TRBV24-1,CATSSQLGLEDNEQFF,TGTGCCACCAGCAGCCAATTGGGCCTCGAAGACAATGAGCAGTTCTTC
many,TRBD2,TRBJ2-3,TRBV11-2,CASSFYKRLASSTDTQYF,TGTGCCAGCAGCTTCTACAAAAGACTAGCTTCTAGCACAGATACGCAGTATTTT
many,.,TRBJ2-7,TRBV27,CASSSGAKGYEQYF,TGTGCCAGCAGTTCGGGAGCGAAGGGCTACGAGCAGTACTTC
many,TRBD2,TRBJ2-3,TRBV14,CASSPQIAGGPFTDTQYF,TGTGCCAGCAGCCCTCAAATAGCGGGAGGGCCCTTCACAGATACGCAGTATTTT
.,.,TRBJ2-5,TRBV2,CASQDPNQETQYF,TGTGCCAGCCAGGACCCGAACCAAGAGACCCAGTACTTC